The sequence of this T cell receptor beta chain was determined in a study of T cell changes during pregnancy in multiple sclerosis. TCRdb's copy holds only in-frame clones and misses some; the assay was immunoSEQ multiplex PCR. The sample contains under 80,000 clones, over 80% of which appear only once. Germline V CDR1 and CDR2: SGHTA, FQGNSA. The CDR3 has 17 residues. Trimming removed 5 bases from V and 9 bases from J; junction bases left unmatched: 21. The specimen was peripheral blood, collected before pregnancy. The chain uses TRBV7-2 and TRBJ2-5, with TRBD2 matching 7 bases. The source of this sequence is a female donor with multiple sclerosis, enrolled in a pregnancy study. Written as DNA, the CDR3 is TGTGCCAGCAGCCTTGGCCCGCGGGGGACCGGGAGGATGGCCCAGTACTTC. It translates to CASSLGPRGTGRMAQYF.